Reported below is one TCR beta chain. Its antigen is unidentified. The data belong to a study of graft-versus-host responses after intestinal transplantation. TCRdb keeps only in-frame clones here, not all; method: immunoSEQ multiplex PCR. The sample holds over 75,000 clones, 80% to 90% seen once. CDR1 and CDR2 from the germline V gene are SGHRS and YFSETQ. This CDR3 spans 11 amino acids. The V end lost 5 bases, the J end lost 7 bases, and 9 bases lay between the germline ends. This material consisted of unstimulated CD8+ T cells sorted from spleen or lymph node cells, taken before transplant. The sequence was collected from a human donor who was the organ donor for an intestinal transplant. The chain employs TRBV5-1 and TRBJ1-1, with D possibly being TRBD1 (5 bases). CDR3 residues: CASSRQGEAFF. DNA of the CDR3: TGCGCCAGCAGTCGCCAGGGTGAAGCTTTCTTT.